This TCR beta chain was observed in a study of blood T cell repertoires in COVID-19. There are 14 residues in the CDR3. The V gene's germline CDR1 is SGDLS and CDR2 YYNGEE. V dropped 0 bases and J dropped 4 bases, with 9 bases sitting between them. The table came from immunoSEQ multiplex PCR; TCRdb's copy has only in-frame clones and leaves some out. The table has fewer than 600,000 clones, roughly 89% seen once. Sequencing input: peripheral blood. The source is a man aged 18 to 30 with COVID-19, enrolled during active disease. This chain links TRBV9 with TRBJ2-3; D is undetermined. CDR3: CASSVVRGPDTQYF. In nucleotides, the CDR3 is TGTGCCAGCAGCGTAGTCCGAGGTCCAGATACGCAGTATTTT. Full variable domain (remainder filled in from reference TRBV9 and TRBJ2-3): DSGVTQTPKHLITATGQRVTLRCSPRSGDLSVYWYQQSLDQGLQFLIQYYNGEERAKGNILERFSAQQFPDLHSELNLSSLELGDSALYFCASSVVRGPDTQYFGPGTRLTVL.